This T cell receptor (beta chain) is drawn from a study of cytotoxic CD8 clonotypes in ibrutinib-treated CLL (dated by TCRdb to about 2021). About the study as a whole: The cohort had ten to twelve relapsed/refractory and approximately 14 treatment-naive patients; under 18 were IGHV unmutated. Cryopreserved peripheral blood mononuclear cells were obtained before treatment, at response, and at either sustained remission or disease progression. On average, each sample had about 250,000 productive templates and 100,000 or so productive rearrangements. Partial responses were observed in some 24 patients and complete responses in 2; after a median follow-up of 68 months, remission was maintained in approximately 14 patients and progression was observed in 12. All remission and progressive disease samples were collected while patients were still receiving ibrutinib. Response samples were obtained after a median of approximately twelve months of treatment, with a range of about 6 to 36 months. Of the roughly 86 people in the trial, around 24 had longitudinal samples available. The investigation overall reported the following: Baseline clonality exceeded that of age-matched healthy donors and correlated strongly with circulating CD8+ T-cell counts. Clonality increased at ibrutinib response, stayed stable in sustained remission, and fell back toward baseline at progression. Sustained-remission and progressing patients did not have matched sampling times, and lymph node repertoires were not examined. Public clonotypes were rare and either shrank or stayed stable during treatment, and the rise in clonality at ibrutinib response reflected expansion of private clonotypes.

On a MiSeq, deep resolution sequencing aimed for a depth between 1 in 1 million and 1 in 200,000 T cells, with each clonotype covered about 9.9x on average. The immunoSEQ hsTCRB Kit was used to generate TCR beta libraries. In the authors' own workflow: Data were analyzed with ImmunoSEQ Data Assistant and ImmunoSEQ Analyzer, with V, D and J genes assigned per IMGT definitions. Clonality, with values ranging from 0 to 1, was calculated as one minus the normalized Shannon entropy of productive rearrangement frequencies. Only overrepresented clonotypes making up at least 0.05% of the repertoire of each patient were included in the public clonotype analysis. Repertoires from 10 to 15 age-matched healthy donors in immuneACCESS were used as clonality controls. TCRdb carries this immuneACCESS record with in-frame sequences only. Its versions omit some clonotypes, under half of them owing to an unresolved V gene in the studies checked, with the rest unexplained. The V and J calls and the clone size are those of that table, but D and trimming were determined from the DNA. This sample is represented by approximately 190,000 clones; just under 80% of them were singletons. About an eighth of the sample rests with the top ten.

Taken from cysteine to phenylalanine, the CDR3 has 15 residues. The entry retains the CDR3 DNA only, 45 bases that are in frame from base 1. The germline V gene (reference sequence) gives CDR1 as SEHNR and CDR2 as FQNEAQ. For this chain, trimming is 1 base at the V end and 7 bases at the J end, and the number of junction bases without a gene match is 7. Explained via the paper, the time point label denotes: approximately 11 months on ibrutinib. For TCR beta library preparation, roughly 2.2 micrograms of genomic DNA were isolated from cryopreserved PBMCs. Longitudinal blood samples from CLL patients on ibrutinib monotherapy were analyzed using high-throughput TCR beta sequencing. The patients were enrolled in a single-center, open-label phase 2 trial of ibrutinib monotherapy. Of note for this clone: Its antigen has not been determined. Nothing much larger sits one base from this clone, and base qualities are not available.

The chain couples TRBV7-9 to TRBJ1-5; 7 central bases correspond to TRBD1. The sequence came from a human donor with chronic lymphocytic leukemia. The source was PBMCs, collected after 12 months of ibrutinib treatment. The CDR3: CASSLGQGFDQPQHF. The nucleotide sequence reads TGTGCCAGCAGCTTAGGACAGGGATTCGACCAGCCCCAGCATTTT.